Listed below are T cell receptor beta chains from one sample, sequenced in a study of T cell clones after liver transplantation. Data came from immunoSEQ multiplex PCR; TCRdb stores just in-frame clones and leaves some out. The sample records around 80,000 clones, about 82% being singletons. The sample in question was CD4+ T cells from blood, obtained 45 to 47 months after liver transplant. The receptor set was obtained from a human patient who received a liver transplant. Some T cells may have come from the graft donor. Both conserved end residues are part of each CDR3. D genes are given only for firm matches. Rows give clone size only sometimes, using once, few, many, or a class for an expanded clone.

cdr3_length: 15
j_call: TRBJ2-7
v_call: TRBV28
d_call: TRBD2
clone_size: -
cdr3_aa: CASSSPGTSGHEQYF
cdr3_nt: TGTGCCAGCAGCTCCCCCGGGACTAGCGGCCACGAGCAGTACTTC

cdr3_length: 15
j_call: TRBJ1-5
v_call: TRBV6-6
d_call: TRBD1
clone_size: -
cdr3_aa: CASTEIGQGNQPQHF
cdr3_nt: TGTGCCAGCACAGAGATAGGACAGGGGAATCAGCCCCAGCATTTT

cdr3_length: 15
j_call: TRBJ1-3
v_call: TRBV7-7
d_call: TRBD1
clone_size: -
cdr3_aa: CASSLTGGTGNTIYF
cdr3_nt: TGTGCCAGCAGCTTAACAGGGGGAACCGGAAACACCATATATTTT

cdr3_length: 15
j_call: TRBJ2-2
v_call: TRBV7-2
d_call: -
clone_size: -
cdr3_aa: CASSFSLTRGGELFF
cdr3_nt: TGTGCCAGCAGCTTCTCTCTCACTCGTGGCGGGGAGCTGTTTTTT

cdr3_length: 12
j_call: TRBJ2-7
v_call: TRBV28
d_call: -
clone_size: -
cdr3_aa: CASSPPALQQYF
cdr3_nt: TGTGCCAGCAGTCCGCCAGCCCTGCAGCAGTACTTC

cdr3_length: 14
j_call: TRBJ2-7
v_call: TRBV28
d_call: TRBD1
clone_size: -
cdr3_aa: CASSGRDRVYEQYF
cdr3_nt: TGTGCCAGCAGTGGCCGGGACAGGGTCTACGAGCAGTACTTC

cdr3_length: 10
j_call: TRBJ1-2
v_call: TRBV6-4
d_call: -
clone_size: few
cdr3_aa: CARAGGGYTF
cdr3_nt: TGTGCCCGGGCGGGTGGAGGCTACACCTTC

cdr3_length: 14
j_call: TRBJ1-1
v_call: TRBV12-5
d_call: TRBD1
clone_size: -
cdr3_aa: CASGRQGTNTEAFF
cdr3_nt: TGTGCTAGTGGTCGACAGGGTACGAACACTGAAGCTTTCTTT

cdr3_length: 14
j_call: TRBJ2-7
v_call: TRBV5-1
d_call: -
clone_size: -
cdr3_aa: CASSYGTGFYEQYF
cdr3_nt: TGCGCCAGCAGCTACGGGACTGGCTTCTACGAGCAGTACTTC

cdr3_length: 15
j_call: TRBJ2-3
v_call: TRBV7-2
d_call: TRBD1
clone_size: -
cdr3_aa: CASSLGTGYTDTQYF
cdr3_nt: TGTGCCAGCAGCTTAGGGACAGGGTACACAGATACGCAGTATTTT

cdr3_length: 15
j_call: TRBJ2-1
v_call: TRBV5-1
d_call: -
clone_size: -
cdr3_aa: CASSLELGVYNEQFF
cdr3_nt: TGCGCCAGCAGCTTGGAATTGGGGGTTTACAATGAGCAGTTCTTC

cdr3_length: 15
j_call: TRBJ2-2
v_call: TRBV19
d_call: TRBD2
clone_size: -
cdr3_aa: CATNRTSDTGGELFF
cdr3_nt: TGTGCCACCAACAGGACTAGCGACACGGGCGGGGAGCTGTTTTTT

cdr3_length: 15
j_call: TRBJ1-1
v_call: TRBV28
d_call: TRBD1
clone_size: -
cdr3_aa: CASSLSGQGYTEAFF
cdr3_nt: TGTGCCAGCAGTTTATCGGGACAGGGGTACACTGAAGCTTTCTTT

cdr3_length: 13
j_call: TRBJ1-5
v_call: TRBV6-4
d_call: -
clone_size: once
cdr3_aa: CASSLHLNQPQHF
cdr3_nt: TGTGCCAGCAGCCTCCACCTCAATCAGCCCCAGCATTTT

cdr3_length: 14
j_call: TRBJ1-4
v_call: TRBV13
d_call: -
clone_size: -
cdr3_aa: CASSPGRLNEKLFF
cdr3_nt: TGTGCCAGCAGCCCCGGACGGCTCAATGAAAAACTGTTTTTT

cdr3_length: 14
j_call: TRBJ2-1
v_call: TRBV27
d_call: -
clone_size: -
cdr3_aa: CASSSGPWGNEQFF
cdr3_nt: TGTGCCAGCAGTAGCGGGCCCTGGGGCAATGAGCAGTTCTTC

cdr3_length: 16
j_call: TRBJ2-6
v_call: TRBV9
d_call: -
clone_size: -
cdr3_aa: CASSAQLAWGANVLTF
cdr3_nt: TGTGCCAGCAGCGCCCAACTGGCTTGGGGGGCCAACGTCCTGACTTTC

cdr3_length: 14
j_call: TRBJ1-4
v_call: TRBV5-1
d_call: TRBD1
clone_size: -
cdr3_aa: CASSSDRSNEKLFF
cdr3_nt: TGCGCCAGCAGCTCGGACAGGTCTAATGAAAAACTGTTTTTT

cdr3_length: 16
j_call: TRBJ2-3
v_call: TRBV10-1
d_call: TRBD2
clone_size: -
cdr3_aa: CASSVSAGAGTDTQYF
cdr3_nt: TGCGCCAGCAGTGTATCGGCGGGAGCCGGCACAGATACGCAGTATTTT

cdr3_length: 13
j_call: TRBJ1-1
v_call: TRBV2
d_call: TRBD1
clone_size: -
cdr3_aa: CASSEETGTEAFF
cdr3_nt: TGTGCCAGCAGTGAAGAGACAGGGACTGAAGCTTTCTTT

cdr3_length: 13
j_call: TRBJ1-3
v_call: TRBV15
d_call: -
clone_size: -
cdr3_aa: CATSLQGGNTIYF
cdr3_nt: TGTGCCACCAGCCTACAGGGAGGAAACACCATATATTTT

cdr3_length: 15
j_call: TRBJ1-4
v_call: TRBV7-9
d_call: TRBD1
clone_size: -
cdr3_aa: CASSDLGQANEKLFF
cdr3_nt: TGTGCCAGCAGCGACCTCGGACAGGCTAATGAAAAACTGTTTTTT

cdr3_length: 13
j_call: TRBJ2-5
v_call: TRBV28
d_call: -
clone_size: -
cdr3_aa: CASSLMEQETQYF
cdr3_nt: TGTGCCAGCAGTTTAATGGAACAAGAGACCCAGTACTTC